Following are 32 T cell receptor beta chains from one sample sequenced in a study of cytomegalovirus exposure and HLA in healthy donors. Amplification used 60 Vbeta primers and 13 Jbeta primers. Here immunoSEQ multiplex PCR was the method, and the copy in TCRdb shows in-frame clones only, minus some. Here the sample spans approximately 170,000 clones, about 71% being singletons. Sequencing was performed on PBMCs. The source of these receptors is a woman aged 40 to 50 in good health and CMV-seropositive.

The V call is TRBV9, the J call TRBJ1-2; 9 bases match TRBD1. This CDR3 has 17 residues. The germline CDR1 and CDR2 sequences are SGDLS and YYNGEE. J was trimmed by 3 bases and V by 0 bases; bases with no gene match: 9. CDR3 sequence (DNA): TGTGCCAGCAGCGTAGGCACAGGGGGCGAGGTTTACTATGGCTACACCTTC. Translated: CASSVGTGGEVYYGYTF. Together with reference TRBV9 and TRBJ1-2, the CDR3 gives the full variable domain: DSGVTQTPKHLITATGQRVTLRCSPRSGDLSVYWYQQSLDQGLQFLIQYYNGEERAKGNILERFSAQQFPDLHSELNLSSLELGDSALYFCASSVGTGGEVYYGYTFGSGTRLTVV.

The chain links TRBV4-3 to TRBJ1-2; no clear D. The CDR3 loop spans 14 amino acids. CDR1 and CDR2 from the germline V gene are LGHNA and YSLEER. The germline V and J ends were trimmed by 3 bases and 4 bases, with 12 bases remaining between them. For the CDR3, the DNA is TGCGCCAGCAGCCAGCAAGAGGCCGGCTATGGCTACACCTTC. This gives the protein CASSQQEAGYGYTF.

In this sample, this clone turned up a few times. CDR3 amino acids: CASSLGGSSNQPQHF. The CDR3 DNA sequence: TGTGCCAGCAGTTTAGGGGGCTCGAGCAATCAGCCCCAGCATTTT. This chain joins TRBV28 and TRBJ1-5; D is possibly TRBD1 (6 bases). The CDR3 is 15 residues long. Germline V lookup: CDR1 MDHEN, CDR2 SYDVKM. V was clipped by 2 bases and J by 1 base, with 9 bases between them.

The chain joins TRBV5-1 to TRBJ1-1; TRBD1 might be the D (6 bases). Trimming shortened V by 0 bases and J by 3 bases, and 6 bases separated the two germline ends. The germline V gene has CDR1 SGHRS and CDR2 YFSETQ. CDR3 length: 13 residues. DNA for the CDR3: TGCGCCAGCAGCTTGGGGACAGACACTGAAGCTTTCTTT. This translates into CASSLGTDTEAFF.

The V and J genes are TRBV5-1 and TRBJ2-6; 9 nucleotides align to TRBD2. The J segment lost 0 bases and the V segment lost 0 bases, leaving 7 bases of the junction unmatched. The CDR3 consists of 19 residues. Germline CDR1 and CDR2: SGHRS and YFSETQ. In DNA, the CDR3 is TGCGCCAGCAGCTTGGTGGGAGCGGGAGGACACTCTGGGGCCAACGTCCTGACTTTC. The encoded protein is CASSLVGAGGHSGANVLTF.

V is TRBV9 and J is TRBJ2-2; 9 bases are shared with TRBD2. The CDR3 has 16 residues. The germline CDR1 and CDR2 sequences are SGDLS and YYNGEE. V dropped 0 bases and J dropped 7; count of bases not matched to a gene: 7. CDR3 loop: CASSVVAGGPGGELFF. The CDR3 nucleotides read TGTGCCAGCAGCGTAGTTGCGGGAGGGCCAGGCGGGGAGCTGTTTTTT.

This clone was found a few times. The V gene is TRBV6-5, the J gene TRBJ2-1; tentatively, D is TRBD1 (6 bases). V lost 4 bases and J lost 4, with 8 bases in between. The length of the CDR3 is 13 residues. The germline V gene has CDR1 MNHEY and CDR2 SVGAGI. CDR3 amino acids: CASSSTGYNEQFF. The CDR3 region has the DNA TGTGCCAGCAGTTCCACAGGGTACAATGAGCAGTTCTTC.

This clone was seen a handful of times. The genes are TRBV4-2 and TRBJ2-7, with a possible D match to TRBD2 (6 bases). In germline, CDR1 is LGHNA, CDR2 YNFKEQ. V was pared by 0 bases and J by 3 bases, with 9 bases between. This CDR3 region has 14 residues. CDR3 coding DNA: TGTGCCAGCAGCCAAGAGTGGCGGGACTACGAGCAGTACTTC. Amino acid sequence: CASSQEWRDYEQYF.

The chain combines TRBV6-1 with TRBJ1-1, with TRBD1 matching over 10 bases. Germline values: CDR1 MNHNS, CDR2 SASEGT. This CDR3 has 20 residues. With V trimmed by 2 bases and J by 4 bases, 19 bases remained unmatched. The CDR3 loop is CASSETGQGVVGVARTEAFF. The DNA for the CDR3 is TGTGCCAGCAGTGAAACAGGACAGGGGGTGGTAGGGGTTGCCCGCACTGAAGCTTTCTTT.

This sequence joins TRBV6-5 and TRBJ2-7; 7 positions match TRBD1. Germline V lookup: CDR1 MNHEY, CDR2 SVGAGI. V lost 5 bases and J lost 0; bases outside the gene matches: 7. This CDR3 region has 15 residues. Here the CDR3 reads CASSKQRDSSYEQYF. The CDR3 DNA follows: TGTGCCAGCAGTAAACAACGGGACAGCTCCTACGAGCAGTACTTC.

This chain connects TRBV10-3 to TRBJ1-6; 8 bases fit TRBD1. The ends lost 6 bases at V and 2 bases at J; junction bases unmatched: 6. The V gene's germline CDR1 is ENHRY and CDR2 SYGVKD. The CDR3 is made up of 16 amino acids. CDR3: CAISPQGAPYNSPLHF. For the CDR3, the DNA is TGTGCCATCAGCCCTCAGGGGGCACCCTATAATTCACCCCTCCACTTT.

V gene TRBV9 combines with J gene TRBJ2-2; D ambiguous. Trimming left V 0 bases short and J 0 bases short, with 9 bases between. Looked up from germline, CDR1 is SGDLS and CDR2 is YYNGEE. CDR3 size: 16 residues. The CDR3 region is CASSVGAGTNTGELFF. The CDR3 DNA sequence: TGTGCCAGCAGCGTAGGGGCAGGTACGAACACCGGGGAGCTGTTTTTT.

The chain has TRBV27 and TRBJ1-5, with a tentative D call TRBD1 (6 bases). Per the germline V gene, CDR1 is MNHEY and CDR2 is SMNVEV (reference sequence). The CDR3 is made up of 14 amino acids. V was shortened by 4 bases and J by 4 bases, with 11 bases between the two germline ends. The CDR3 DNA sequence: TGTGCCAGCAGTTCTCCAGGGGTGAATCAGCCCCAGCATTTT. Encoded protein: CASSSPGVNQPQHF.

V is TRBV6-5 and J is TRBJ2-7, with TRBD1 matching over 8 bases. This CDR3 comprises 14 residues. Germline V CDR1 and CDR2: MNHEY, SVGAGI. V lost 10 bases to trimming and J lost 1 base; unmatched junction nucleotides: 9. The CDR3 here is CANLRGDRSYEQYF. In DNA form, the CDR3 reads TGTGCCAACCTACGCGGGGACAGGTCCTACGAGCAGTACTTC.

V usage is TRBV6-5 and J usage is TRBJ1-1; D not certain. The CDR3 length is 13 residues. Trimming cost V 4 bases and J 1 base, with 7 bases left between them. Looked up from germline, CDR1 is MNHEY and CDR2 is SVGAGI. The CDR3 here is CASSSTPNTEAFF. As DNA, the CDR3 is TGTGCCAGCAGTTCGACTCCGAACACTGAAGCTTTCTTT.

The rearrangement uses TRBV19 and TRBJ2-3; the match to TRBD1 covers 9 bases. With 4 bases clipped from V and 0 bases from J, the junction kept 2 bases outside the gene matches. The CDR3 runs to 15 residues. Per germline, CDR1 LNHDA and CDR2 SQIVND (reference sequence). CDR3 sequence: CASSTGQGSTDTQYF. DNA of the CDR3: TGTGCCAGTAGTACGGGACAGGGAAGCACAGATACGCAGTATTTT.

This clone has more than one count but fewer than ten. The chain recombines TRBV19 with TRBJ1-2; 12 nucleotides match TRBD1. The CDR3 spans 17 residues. Germline trimming cut 3 bases from V and 2 bases from J; bases unmatched to any gene: 7. CDR1 is LNHDA, CDR2 SQIVND, per germline (reference sequence). CDR3 sequence (DNA): TGTGCCAGTAGTATGGCGGGACAGGGGGCCCAAAACTATGGCTACACCTTC. Its translation: CASSMAGQGAQNYGYTF.

A note on this clone: An end of the junction differs from the germline gene, which may be a read error. The CDR3 is CSSSLPRTGDPNTEAFF. The CDR3 region has the DNA TGTTCCAGCAGCTTACCCCGGACAGGGGATCCGAACACTGAAGCTTTCTTT. This chain links TRBV7-9 with TRBJ1-1; TRBD1 agrees at 9 bases. This CDR3 spans 17 amino acids. The germline CDR1 and CDR2 sequences are SEHNR and FQNEAQ (reference sequence).

J is TRBJ1-2 and V is TRBV7-8; a weak D match, TRBD1 (5 bases). This CDR3 spans 16 amino acids. Germline V gene lookup returns CDR1 SGHVS and CDR2 FQNEAQ. The V and J ends lost 3 bases and 0 bases respectively, with 14 bases between them. The CDR3 loop reads CASSFRQRASNYGYTF. DNA of the CDR3: TGTGCCAGCAGCTTCCGACAGAGAGCCTCTAACTATGGCTACACCTTC.

The V and J genes are TRBV6-5 and TRBJ2-7; 8 bases map to TRBD2. The CDR3 has 16 residues. Looked up from germline, CDR1 is MNHEY and CDR2 is SVGAGI. V trimming: 0 bases; J trimming: 8 bases; junction bases outside the gene matches: 12. Here the CDR3 reads CASSYSPGTRAPQQYF. In nucleotides, the CDR3 is TGTGCCAGCAGTTACTCACCCGGGACTAGAGCTCCCCAGCAGTACTTC.

The chain has TRBV7-2 and TRBJ1-2; no firm D call. This CDR3 comprises 15 residues. The germline V gene has CDR1 SGHTA and CDR2 FQGNSA. V shed 4 bases and J shed 2 bases, with 14 bases lying between them. In DNA form, the CDR3 reads TGTGCCAGCAGCTCGCCCCCGAGCCCCAACTATGGCTACACCTTC. Protein: CASSSPPSPNYGYTF. The whole variable domain, remainder taken from reference TRBV7-2 and TRBJ1-2, is GAGVSQSPSNKVTEKGKDVELRCDPISGHTALYWYRQSLGQGLEFLIYFQGNSAPDKSGLPSDRFSAERTGGSVSTLTIQRTQQEDSAVYLCASSSPPSPNYGYTFGSGTRLTVV.

This clone was seen a few times. This sequence joins TRBV5-6 and TRBJ2-7; 7 nucleotides line up with TRBD2. The CDR3 consists of 14 residues. The trim removed 0 bases at V and 6 bases at J, leaving 6 bases unmatched. The V gene's germline CDR1 is SGHDT and CDR2 YYEEEE. In DNA, the CDR3 is TGTGCCAGCAGCTTGGGGGGACTACGGAGCGAGCAGTACTTC. It translates to CASSLGGLRSEQYF.

This clone occurred once. The V and J genes are TRBV27 and TRBJ1-2; 10 positions match TRBD1. The CDR3 extends over 12 amino acids. The ends lost 8 bases at V and 8 bases at J; junction bases unmatched: 5. Germline V gives CDR1 MNHEY, CDR2 SMNVEV (reference sequence). The CDR3 nucleotides are TGTGCCAGCCGCCGGGACAGGGGCGGCTACACCTTC. Protein sequence: CASRRDRGGYTF.

The gene calls are TRBV6-5 and TRBJ2-1; TRBD2 matches 7 bases. CDR1 and CDR2 (germline): MNHEY, SVGAGI. The CDR3 consists of 14 residues. V lost 5 bases and J lost 4; bases outside the gene matches: 5. CDR3 coding DNA: TGTGCCAGCAGTCCCCAGCGGGGATACAATGAGCAGTTCTTC. The encoded protein is CASSPQRGYNEQFF.

This chain links TRBV14 with TRBJ2-3, with TRBD2 matching 14 bases. V trimming: 2 bases; J trimming: 6 bases; junction bases outside the gene matches: 7. The CDR3 covers 17 residues. CDR1 is SGHDN, CDR2 FVKESK, per germline. Written as DNA, the CDR3 is TGTGCCAGCAGCCAAACGAGACTAGCGGGGGGGCAGGATACGCAGTATTTT. It translates to CASSQTRLAGGQDTQYF. Full variable domain (outside the CDR3, taken from reference TRBV14 and TRBJ2-3): EAGVTQFPSHSVIEKGQTVTLRCDPISGHDNLYWYRRVMGKEIKFLLHFVKESKQDESGMPNNRFLAERTGGTYSTLKVQPAELEDSGVYFCASSQTRLAGGQDTQYFGPGTRLTVL.

The V call is TRBV13, the J call TRBJ2-7; 7 nucleotides align to TRBD1. This CDR3 contains 15 residues. V shed 6 bases and J 2 bases; nucleotides not matched to a gene: 10. Germline CDR1 and CDR2: PRHDT and FYEKMQ (reference sequence). CDR3 sequence: CASSFNRDSPYEQYF. CDR3 nucleotides: TGTGCCAGCAGTTTCAACCGGGACAGCCCCTACGAGCAGTACTTC.

The chain carries TRBV7-2 and TRBJ2-7; 7 bases agree with TRBD2. V shed 5 bases, J shed 4 bases, and the junction held 8 bases outside the gene matches. Germline CDR1 and CDR2: SGHTA and FQGNSA. The CDR3 is 14 amino acids. This chain's CDR3 is CASSQRDSRYEQYF. The CDR3 DNA follows: TGTGCCAGCAGCCAGCGGGACTCGAGATACGAGCAGTACTTC. Supplemented by reference TRBV7-2 and TRBJ2-7, the full variable domain reads GAGVSQSPSNKVTEKGKDVELRCDPISGHTALYWYRQSLGQGLEFLIYFQGNSAPDKSGLPSDRFSAERTGGSVSTLTIQRTQQEDSAVYLCASSQRDSRYEQYFGPGTRLTVT.

The chain recombines TRBV5-4 with TRBJ2-6; the match to TRBD1 covers 7 bases. Germline trimming cut 7 bases from V and 0 bases from J; bases unmatched to any gene: 10. Germline V gives CDR1 SGHNT, CDR2 YYREEE (reference sequence). The CDR3 loop spans 17 amino acids. The CDR3 loop is CASQMGQSSSGANVLTF. CDR3 DNA: TGTGCCAGCCAGATGGGACAGTCCTCCTCTGGGGCCAACGTCCTGACTTTC.

The CDR3 DNA is TGCGCCAGCAGCCAAGATTCAGGGGGCCGCTCTAATTCACCCCTCCACTTT. Its translation is CASSQDSGGRSNSPLHF. This chain uses TRBV4-3 with TRBJ1-6, with 8 bases lining up with TRBD1. Germline V lookup: CDR1 LGHNA, CDR2 YSLEER. Losses at the gene ends were 0 bases for V and 6 bases for J; bases not matched to a gene: 7. The length of the CDR3 is 17 residues.

The V and J genes are TRBV5-1 and TRBJ2-7; maybe TRBD2 (6 bases). V was trimmed by 3 bases and J by 0 bases, leaving 13 bases between them. The CDR3 sequence is 15 residues long. The germline V gene has CDR1 SGHRS and CDR2 YFSETQ. This CDR3 reads CASSSYGGFSYEQYF. The CDR3 nucleotides read TGCGCCAGCAGCTCCTACGGGGGATTCTCCTACGAGCAGTACTTC.

A note on this clone: At one boundary the junction diverges from the germline segment, which might be a read error. This chain uses TRBV4-3 with TRBJ1-2; TRBD1 aligns across 7 bases. The germline V gene encodes CDR1 LGHNA and CDR2 YSLEER. The CDR3 extends over 15 amino acids. CDR3 sequence (DNA): TGCGCCAGCAGCCACTTAACAGGGGTAAATTATGGCTACCCCTTC. This codes for CASSHLTGVNYGYPF.

This clone was seen a few times. This chain connects TRBV4-2 to TRBJ2-3; 10 bases agree with TRBD2. CDR3 size: 16 residues. Unmatched junction bases numbered 1, after V lost 0 bases and J lost 1 base. The germline CDR1 and CDR2 sequences are LGHNA and YNFKEQ. CDR3 sequence reads: CASSQDLAGGTDTQYF. DNA of the CDR3: TGTGCCAGCAGCCAAGATCTAGCGGGAGGCACAGATACGCAGTATTTT.